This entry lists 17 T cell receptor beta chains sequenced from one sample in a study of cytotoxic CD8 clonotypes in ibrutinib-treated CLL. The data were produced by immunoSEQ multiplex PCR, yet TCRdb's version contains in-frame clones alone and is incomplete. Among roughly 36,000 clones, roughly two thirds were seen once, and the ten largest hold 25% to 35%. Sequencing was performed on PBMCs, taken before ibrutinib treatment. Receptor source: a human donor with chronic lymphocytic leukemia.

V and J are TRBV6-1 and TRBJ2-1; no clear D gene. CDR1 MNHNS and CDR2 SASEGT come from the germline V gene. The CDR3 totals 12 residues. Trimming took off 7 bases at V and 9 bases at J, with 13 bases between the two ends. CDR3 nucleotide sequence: TGTGCCAGCACCCGAACCTTAGGTGAGCAGTTCTTC. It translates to CASTRTLGEQFF.

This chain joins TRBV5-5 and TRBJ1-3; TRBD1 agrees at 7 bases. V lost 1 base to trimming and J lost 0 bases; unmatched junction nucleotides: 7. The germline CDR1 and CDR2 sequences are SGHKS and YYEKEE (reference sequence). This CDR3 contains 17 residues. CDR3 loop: CASSLWGQTDSGNTIYF. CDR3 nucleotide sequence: TGTGCCAGCAGCTTGTGGGGACAGACCGACTCTGGAAACACCATATATTTT.

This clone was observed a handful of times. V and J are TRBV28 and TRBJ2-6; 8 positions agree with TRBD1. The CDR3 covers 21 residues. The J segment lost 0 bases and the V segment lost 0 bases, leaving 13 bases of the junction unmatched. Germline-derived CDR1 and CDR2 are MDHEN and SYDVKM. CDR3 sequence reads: CASSLWLGQGTLDSGANVLTF. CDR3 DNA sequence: TGTGCCAGCAGTTTATGGCTTGGACAGGGTACCCTCGACTCTGGGGCCAACGTCCTGACTTTC.

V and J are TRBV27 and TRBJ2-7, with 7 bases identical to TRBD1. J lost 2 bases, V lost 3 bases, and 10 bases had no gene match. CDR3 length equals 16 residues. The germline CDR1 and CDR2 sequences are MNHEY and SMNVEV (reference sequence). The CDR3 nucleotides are TGTGCCAGCAGTTTTATCCCGGGACAGAGAACCTACGAGCAGTACTTC. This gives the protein CASSFIPGQRTYEQYF.

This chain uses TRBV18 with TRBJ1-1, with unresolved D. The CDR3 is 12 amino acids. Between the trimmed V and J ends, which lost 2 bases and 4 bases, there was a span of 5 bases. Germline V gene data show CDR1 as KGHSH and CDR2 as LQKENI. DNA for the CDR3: TGTGCCAGCTCACCAGCCAGCACTGAAGCTTTCTTT. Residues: CASSPASTEAFF.

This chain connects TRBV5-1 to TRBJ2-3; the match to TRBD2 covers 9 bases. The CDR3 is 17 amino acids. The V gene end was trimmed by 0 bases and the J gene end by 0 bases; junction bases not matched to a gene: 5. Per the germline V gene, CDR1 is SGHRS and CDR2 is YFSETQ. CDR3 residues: CASSLGLADYSTDTQYF. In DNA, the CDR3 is TGCGCCAGCAGCTTGGGACTAGCGGACTATAGCACAGATACGCAGTATTTT.

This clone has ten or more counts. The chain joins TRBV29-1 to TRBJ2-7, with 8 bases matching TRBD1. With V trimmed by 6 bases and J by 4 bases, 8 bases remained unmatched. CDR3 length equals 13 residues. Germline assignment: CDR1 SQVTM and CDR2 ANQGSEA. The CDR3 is CSVVQGVKYEQYF. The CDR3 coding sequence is TGCAGCGTCGTACAGGGGGTCAAGTACGAGCAGTACTTC.

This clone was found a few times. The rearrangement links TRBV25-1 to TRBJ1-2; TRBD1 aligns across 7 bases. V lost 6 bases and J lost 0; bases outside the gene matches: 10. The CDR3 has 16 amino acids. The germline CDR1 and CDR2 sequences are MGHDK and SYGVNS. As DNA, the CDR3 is TGTGCCAGCAGCGGCTCCGGGACAGCTCCTAACTATGGCTACACCTTC. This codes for CASSGSGTAPNYGYTF.

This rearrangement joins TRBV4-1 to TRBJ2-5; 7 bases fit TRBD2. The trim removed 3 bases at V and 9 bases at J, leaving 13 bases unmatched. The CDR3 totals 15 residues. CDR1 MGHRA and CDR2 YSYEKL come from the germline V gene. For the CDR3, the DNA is TGCGCCAGCAGCCAGGGCGCGGGAGTTCAACAGGCCCAGTACTTC. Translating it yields CASSQGAGVQQAQYF.

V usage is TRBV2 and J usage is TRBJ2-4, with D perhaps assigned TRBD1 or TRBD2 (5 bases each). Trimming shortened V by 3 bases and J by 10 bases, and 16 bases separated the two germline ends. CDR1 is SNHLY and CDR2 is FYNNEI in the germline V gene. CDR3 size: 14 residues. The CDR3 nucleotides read TGTGCCAGCAGTGACCCGGTACTTGGGGGTATTCAGTACTTC. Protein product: CASSDPVLGGIQYF.

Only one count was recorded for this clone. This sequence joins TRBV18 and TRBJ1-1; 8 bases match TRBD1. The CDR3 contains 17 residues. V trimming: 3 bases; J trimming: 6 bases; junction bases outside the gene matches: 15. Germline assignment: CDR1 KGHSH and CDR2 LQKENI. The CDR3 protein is CASSPITGGFYEAEAFF. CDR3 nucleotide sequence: TGTGCCAGCTCACCCATTACAGGGGGATTTTATGAGGCTGAAGCTTTCTTT.

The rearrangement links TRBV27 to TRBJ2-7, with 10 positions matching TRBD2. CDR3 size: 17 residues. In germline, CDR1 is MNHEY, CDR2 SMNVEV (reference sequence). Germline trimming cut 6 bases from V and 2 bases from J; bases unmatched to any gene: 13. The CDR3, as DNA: TGTGCCAGCAGCACCATCAATAGCGGGGGGAAACCCTACGAGCAGTACTTC. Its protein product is CASSTINSGGKPYEQYF.

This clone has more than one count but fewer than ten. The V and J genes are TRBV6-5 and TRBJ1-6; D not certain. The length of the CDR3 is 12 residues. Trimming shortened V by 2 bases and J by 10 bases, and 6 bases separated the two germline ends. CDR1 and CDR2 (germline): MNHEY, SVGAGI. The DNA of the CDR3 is TGTGCCAGCAGTTACCCAAACTCACCCCTCCACTTT. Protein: CASSYPNSPLHF.

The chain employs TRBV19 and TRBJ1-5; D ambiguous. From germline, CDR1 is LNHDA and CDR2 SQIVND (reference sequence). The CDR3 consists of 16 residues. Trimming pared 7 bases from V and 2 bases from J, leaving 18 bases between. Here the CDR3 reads CASNMPQLSRNQPQHF. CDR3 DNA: TGTGCCAGTAATATGCCACAACTTAGTCGCAATCAGCCCCAGCATTTT.

DNA for the CDR3: TGTGCCAGCAGCTGGGGAGGGAGGAGCCCTAATACGCAGTATTTT. The encoded protein is CASSWGGRSPNTQYF. The chain joins TRBV5-6 to TRBJ2-3; TRBD2 agrees at 7 bases. V gave up 3 bases and J gave up 7 bases; unmatched junction bases: 11. CDR3 length: 15 residues. The germline V gene has CDR1 SGHDT and CDR2 YYEEEE.

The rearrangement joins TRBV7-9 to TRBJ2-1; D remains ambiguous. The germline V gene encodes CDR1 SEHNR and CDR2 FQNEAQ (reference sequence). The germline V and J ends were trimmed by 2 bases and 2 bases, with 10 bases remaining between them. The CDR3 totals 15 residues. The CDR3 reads CASSLNRSTYNEQFF. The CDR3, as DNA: TGTGCCAGCAGCTTAAATCGCTCTACCTACAATGAGCAGTTCTTC.

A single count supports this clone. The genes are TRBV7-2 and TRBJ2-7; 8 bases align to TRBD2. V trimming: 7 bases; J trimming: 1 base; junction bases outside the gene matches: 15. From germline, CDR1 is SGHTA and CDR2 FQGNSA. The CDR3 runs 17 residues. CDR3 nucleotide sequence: TGTGCCAGCACCCCACACCCCACTAGCGGAGGTTCCTACGAGCAGTACTTC. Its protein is CASTPHPTSGGSYEQYF.